This T cell receptor (beta chain) was documented in a study of Ad26.COV2.S vaccination and SARS-CoV-2 variants. General study results and limits: Measures of TCR breadth and depth may have fallen short of total T cell responses.

V shed 5 bases and J 4 bases; nucleotides not matched to a gene: 12. The CDR3 covers 16 residues. CDR1 and CDR2 (germline): LNHDA, SQIVND (reference sequence). On this clone itself: No antigen is known for it.

Only in-frame clones appear in the TCRdb table, and some are missing; sequencing was by immunoSEQ multiplex PCR. The profile shows just over 350,000 clones, under 95% of them singletons. The sequence was obtained from a human donor who had recovered from COVID-19. The chain couples TRBV19 to TRBJ2-3; TRBD2 matches at 7 bases. The sample here was peripheral blood, taken after recovery from COVID-19. In DNA, the CDR3 is TGTGCCAGTAGTCCCCTGAGCGGGGCTAAGGCAGATACGCAGTATTTT. Translation: CASSPLSGAKADTQYF.